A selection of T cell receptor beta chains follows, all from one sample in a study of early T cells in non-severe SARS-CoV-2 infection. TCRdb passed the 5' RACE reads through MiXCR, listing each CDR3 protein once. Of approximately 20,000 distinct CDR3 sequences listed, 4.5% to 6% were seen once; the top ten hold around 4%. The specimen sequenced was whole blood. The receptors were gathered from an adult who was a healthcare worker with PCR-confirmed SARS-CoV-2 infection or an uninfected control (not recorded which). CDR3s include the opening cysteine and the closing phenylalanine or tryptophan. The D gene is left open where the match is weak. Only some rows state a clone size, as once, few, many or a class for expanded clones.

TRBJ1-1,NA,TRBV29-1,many,CSSTPWGGGNTEAFF,TGCAGCTCCACACCCTGGGGAGGGGGGAACACTGAAGCTTTCTTT
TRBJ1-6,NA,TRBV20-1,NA,CSARTRPTDISSYNSPLHF,TGCAGTGCTAGAACCCGCCCTACTGACATTAGCTCCTATAATTCACCCCTCCACTTT
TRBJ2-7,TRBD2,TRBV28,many,CASTLSSGGRAQYF,TGTGCCAGCACCTTAAGTTCGGGGGGAAGGGCGCAGTACTTC
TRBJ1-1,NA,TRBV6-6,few,CASSYGPGEAFF,TGTGCCAGCAGTTACGGCCCAGGGGAAGCTTTCTTT
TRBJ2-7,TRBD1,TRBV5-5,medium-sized,CASSPDRGFYEQYF,TGTGCCAGCAGCCCCGACAGGGGGTTTTACGAGCAGTACTTC
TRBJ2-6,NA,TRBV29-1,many,CSAPTSGANVLTF,TGCAGCGCCCCTACCTCTGGGGCCAACGTCCTGACTTTC
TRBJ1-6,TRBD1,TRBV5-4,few,CASSPLIRDRGSPLHF,TGTGCCAGCAGCCCCCTGATCCGGGACAGGGGGTCACCCCTCCACTTT
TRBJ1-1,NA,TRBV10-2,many,CASSVAGRMNTEAFF,TGCGCCAGCAGTGTCGCGGGACGGATGAACACTGAAGCTTTCTTT
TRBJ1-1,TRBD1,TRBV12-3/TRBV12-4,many,CASSTGQSYTEAFF,TGTGCCAGCAGTACGGGACAGTCATACACTGAAGCTTTCTTT
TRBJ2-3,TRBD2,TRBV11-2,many,CASSSQRGRYNSTDTQYF,TGTGCCAGCAGTTCTCAGCGGGGGCGATACAACAGCACAGATACGCAGTATTTT
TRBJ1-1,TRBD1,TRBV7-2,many,CASSLEGGGYLGTEAFF,TGTGCCAGCAGCTTAGAAGGGGGCGGTTACTTGGGCACTGAAGCTTTCTTT
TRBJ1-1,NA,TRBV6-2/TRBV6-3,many,CASSNPQGYTEAFF,TGTGCCAGCAGTAACCCTCAGGGTTACACTGAAGCTTTCTTT
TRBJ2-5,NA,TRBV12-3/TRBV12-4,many,CASSLAQGKETQYF,TGTGCCAGCAGTTTAGCCCAGGGTAAAGAGACCCAGTACTTC
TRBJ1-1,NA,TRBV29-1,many,CSVVGAGDTEAFF,TGCAGCGTTGTAGGGGCAGGGGACACTGAAGCTTTCTTT
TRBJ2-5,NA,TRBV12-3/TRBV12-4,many,CASSFGGTQYF,TGTGCCAGCAGTTTTGGAGGGACCCAGTACTTC
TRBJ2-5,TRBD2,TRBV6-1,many,CASSELSGGHQETQYF,TGTGCCAGCAGTGAATTGAGCGGGGGGCACCAAGAGACCCAGTACTTC
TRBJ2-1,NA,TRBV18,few,CASSPGRNNEQFF,TGTGCCAGCTCACCGGGACGGAACAATGAGCAGTTCTTC
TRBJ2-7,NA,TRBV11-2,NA,CASSWIGLPTSYEQYF,TGTGCCAGCAGCTGGATAGGGCTCCCAACCTCCTACGAGCAGTACTTC
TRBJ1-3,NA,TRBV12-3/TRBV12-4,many,CASRLGGSSGNTIYF,TGTGCCAGCCGCCTGGGGGGTTCCTCTGGAAACACCATATATTTT
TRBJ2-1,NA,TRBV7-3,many,CASSLRPLMDEQFF,TGTGCCAGCAGCTTAAGACCTTTGATGGATGAGCAGTTCTTC
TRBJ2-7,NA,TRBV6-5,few,CASSYAQGRTYEQYF,TGTGCCAGCAGTTACGCACAGGGCAGGACCTACGAGCAGTACTTC
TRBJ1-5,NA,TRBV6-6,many,CASSEPDIRSNQPQHF,TGTGCCAGCAGCGAACCCGACATTCGAAGCAATCAGCCCCAGCATTTT
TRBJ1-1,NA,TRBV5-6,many,CASSMNTEAFF,TGTGCCAGCAGCATGAACACTGAAGCTTTCTTT
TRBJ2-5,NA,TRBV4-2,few,CASSQGRDSETQYF,TGTGCCAGCAGCCAAGGCCGGGACTCCGAGACCCAGTACTTC
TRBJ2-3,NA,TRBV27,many,CASSMDSPSTGDTQYF,TGTGCCAGCAGTATGGACAGTCCGTCCACGGGAGATACGCAGTATTTT
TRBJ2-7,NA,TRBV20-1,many,CSARGRVDYEQYF,TGCAGTGCTAGGGGACGGGTGGACTACGAGCAGTACTTC
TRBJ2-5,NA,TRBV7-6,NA,CASSLVYRSRETQYF,TGTGCCAGCAGCTTAGTATACAGATCCCGGGAGACCCAGTACTTC
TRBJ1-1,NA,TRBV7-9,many,CASSLLQGNTEAFF,TGTGCCAGCAGCCTATTACAGGGGAACACTGAAGCTTTCTTT
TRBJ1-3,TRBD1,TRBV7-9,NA,CASSYPDREPGNTIYF,TGTGCCAGCAGCTACCCTGACAGGGAACCTGGAAACACCATATATTTT
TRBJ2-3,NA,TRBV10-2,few,CASRPPGSTDTQYF,TGCGCCAGCAGACCTCCCGGATCCACAGATACGCAGTATTTT
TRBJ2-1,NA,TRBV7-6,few,CASSLEQAYNEQFF,TGTGCCAGCAGCTTAGAACAGGCCTACAATGAGCAGTTCTTC
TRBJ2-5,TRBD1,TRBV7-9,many,CASSKSPGQGQETQYF,TGTGCCAGCAGTAAATCACCGGGACAGGGTCAAGAGACCCAGTACTTC
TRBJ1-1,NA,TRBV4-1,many,CASSQGPRDTEAFF,TGCGCCAGCAGCCAGGGTCCGAGGGACACTGAAGCTTTCTTT
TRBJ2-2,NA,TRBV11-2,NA,CASSLVLGNTGELFF,TGTGCCAGCAGCTTAGTTCTTGGGAACACCGGGGAGCTGTTTTTT
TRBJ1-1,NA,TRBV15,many,CATSRSGTHPEAFF,TGTGCCACCAGCAGGTCCGGGACACATCCTGAAGCTTTCTTT
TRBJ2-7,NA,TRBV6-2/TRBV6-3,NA,CASSSALFEQYF,TGTGCCAGCAGCTCTGCTCTTTTCGAGCAGTACTTC
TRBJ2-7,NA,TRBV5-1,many,CASSSHSYEQYF,TGCGCCAGCAGTTCCCATTCCTACGAGCAGTACTTC
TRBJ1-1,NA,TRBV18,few,CASRIRTDMNTEAFF,TGTGCCAGCCGAATAAGGACAGACATGAACACTGAAGCTTTCTTT
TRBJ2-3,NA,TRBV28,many,CASRSGGDTQYF,TGTGCCAGCAGATCCGGTGGAGATACGCAGTATTTT
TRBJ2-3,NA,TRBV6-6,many,CASSYSYSGGRDTQYF,TGTGCCAGCAGTTACTCTTACAGTGGGGGTCGAGATACGCAGTATTTT
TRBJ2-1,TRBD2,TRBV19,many,CASSISGGVNEQFF,TGTGCCAGTAGTATTAGCGGGGGGGTGAATGAGCAGTTCTTC
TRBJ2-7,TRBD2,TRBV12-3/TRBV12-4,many,CASSIAGGLNF,TGTGCCAGCAGTATAGCGGGGGGCTTAAACTTC
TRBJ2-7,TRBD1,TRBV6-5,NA,CASSFRRQGSYEQYF,TGTGCCAGCAGTTTCCGGCGACAGGGCTCCTACGAGCAGTACTTC
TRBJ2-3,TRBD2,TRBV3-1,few,CASSQLIAGATDTQYF,TGTGCCAGCAGCCAACTGATAGCGGGGGCGACAGATACGCAGTATTTT
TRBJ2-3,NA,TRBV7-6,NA,CASSLSIRGSPKDTQYF,TGTGCCAGCAGCTTATCGATCCGTGGGTCACCTAAAGATACGCAGTATTTT